These 14 T cell receptor beta chains originate from one sample sequenced in a study of T cell repertoires in cytomegalovirus infection. TCRdb itself ran the reads through MiXCR, one entry per CDR3 protein. The repertoire holds 230,000 or so distinct CDR3 sequences, with about 18% as singletons. Source material: CD8+ T cells from PBMCs. All receptors come from a human donor in good health (CMV status not recorded). Some clones in this sample may be carry-over from other donors' samples.

The chain couples TRBV4-2 to TRBJ2-5; 9 bases line up with TRBD2. Per germline, CDR1 LGHNA and CDR2 YNFKEQ. CDR3 length equals 16 residues. V was pared by 0 bases and J by 5 bases, with 7 bases of the junction left unmatched. The CDR3 region has the DNA TGTGCCAGCAGCCAAGACGGGCGGGGGGGTTTGGAGACCCAGTACTTC. Translated: CASSQDGRGGLETQYF.

The V call is TRBV6-2 or TRBV6-3, the J call TRBJ2-5; 7 nucleotides agree with TRBD2. The CDR3 is made up of 15 amino acids. The V gene end was trimmed by 2 bases and the J gene end by 4 bases; junction bases not matched to a gene: 7. Germline loops: CDR1 MNHEY, CDR2 SVGEGT. Here the CDR3 DNA reads TGTGCCAGCAGTTACCCCAGACTAGCTGTAGAGACCCAGTACTTC. This translates into CASSYPRLAVETQYF.

V usage is TRBV6-2 or TRBV6-3 and J usage is TRBJ2-1; the D is unclear. The germline V and J ends were trimmed by 2 bases and 8 bases, with 19 bases remaining between them. Germline V lookup: CDR1 MNHEY, CDR2 SVGEGT. This CDR3 is 16 amino acids long. The CDR3 spells CASSYENQASLDEQFF. Here the CDR3 DNA reads TGTGCCAGCAGTTACGAAAATCAAGCTTCTTTGGATGAGCAGTTCTTC.

This sequence joins TRBV7-6 and TRBJ2-3, with no clear D. Germline CDR1 is SGHVS and CDR2 is FNYEAQ. The CDR3 is made up of 13 amino acids. Trimming left V 5 bases short and J 2 bases short, with 8 bases between. CDR3 sequence reads: CASSTTSTDTQYF. The CDR3 region has the DNA TGTGCCAGCAGCACCACCTCCACAGATACGCAGTATTTT.

J is TRBJ1-1 and V is TRBV5-5; TRBD1 agrees at 7 bases. Looked up from germline, CDR1 is SGHKS and CDR2 is YYEKEE (reference sequence). With 4 bases clipped from V and 1 base from J, the junction kept 7 bases outside the gene matches. The CDR3 is 15 amino acids. CDR3 nucleotide sequence: TGTGCCAGCAGCCCCCGGACAGGCGCGAACACTGAAGCTTTCTTT. Its protein product is CASSPRTGANTEAFF. The whole variable domain, remainder taken from reference TRBV5-5 and TRBJ1-1, is DAGVTQSPTHLIKTRGQQVTLRCSPISGHKSVSWYQQVLGQGPQFIFQYYEKEERGRGNFPDRFSARQFPNYSSELNVNALLLGDSALYLCASSPRTGANTEAFFGQGTRLTVV.

This clonotype was recorded at least ten times. The genes are TRBV7-6 and TRBJ1-3; 7 nucleotides agree with TRBD1. The CDR3 is 20 amino acids. Looked up from germline, CDR1 is SGHVS and CDR2 is FNYEAQ. Trimming took 5 bases from V and 2 from J; bases not matched to a gene: 21. The CDR3 DNA reads TGTGCCAGCAGCCTACTGGGACACCTCCAGTTACAGGGGCCTGGAAACACCATATATTTT. Its protein is CASSLLGHLQLQGPGNTIYF.

This clonotype has a count of ten or more. The J gene is TRBJ2-2, the V gene TRBV12-3 or TRBV12-4; TRBD1 might be the D (6 bases). This CDR3 is 18 amino acids long. The V and J ends lost 5 bases and 0 bases respectively, with 19 bases between them. CDR3 bases: TGTGCCAGCAGTCCAGGGGTGGTAGTATTTCCGAACACCGGGGAGCTGTTTTTT. Amino acid sequence: CASSPGVVVFPNTGELFF.

V and J are TRBV4-2 and TRBJ2-1; TRBD1 or TRBD2 may be the D gene (6 bases each). Trimming took 4 bases from V and 6 from J, leaving 25 bases between them. The germline V gene has CDR1 LGHNA and CDR2 YNFKEQ. The CDR3 loop spans 18 amino acids. The CDR3 sequence: CASSPLHMGQGRPNEQFF. The CDR3 nucleotides are TGTGCCAGCAGCCCCCTCCATATGGGGCAGGGGAGGCCCAATGAGCAGTTCTTC.

This clonotype was found a few times. This CDR3 is CASNQGGSDNEQFF. DNA for the CDR3: TGTGCCAGCAACCAGGGCGGGAGTGACAATGAGCAGTTCTTC. The chain is built from TRBV2 and TRBJ2-1, with 7 bases lining up with TRBD2. Germline V lookup: CDR1 SNHLY, CDR2 FYNNEI. J gave up 5 bases and V 7 bases, and 8 bases lay outside the gene matches. This CDR3 has 14 residues.

This clonotype was recorded at least ten times. V gene TRBV27 combines with J gene TRBJ2-1; 7 bases are shared with TRBD1. This CDR3 has 15 residues. J lost 2 bases, V lost 6 bases, and 7 bases had no gene match. Germline V gene data show CDR1 as MNHEY and CDR2 as SMNVEV (reference sequence). The CDR3 DNA reads as TGTGCCAGCAGATATGGACAGGAGCCCTACAATGAGCAGTTCTTC. Encoded protein: CASRYGQEPYNEQFF.

The chain links TRBV5-6 to TRBJ2-4, with 10 bases aligning to TRBD1. Germline V lookup: CDR1 SGHDT, CDR2 YYEEEE. V was pared by 4 bases and J by 8 bases, with 0 bases of the junction left unmatched. There are 12 residues in the CDR3. The CDR3 reads CASSGTGDIQYF. CDR3 in DNA: TGTGCCAGCAGCGGGACAGGGGACATTCAGTACTTC.

This clonotype was seen many times. CDR3 amino acids: CASSGPAGTSTDTQYF. CDR3 bases: TGTGCCAGCAGCGGACCAGCGGGGACAAGCACAGATACGCAGTATTTT. The chain combines TRBV7-2 with TRBJ2-3, with D possibly TRBD2 on 7 matching bases. Germline CDR1 reads SGHTA; CDR2 reads FQGNSA. The V end lost 5 bases, the J end lost 0 bases, and 15 bases lay between the germline ends. This CDR3 has 16 residues.

The V gene is TRBV20-1, the J gene TRBJ2-3; 9 positions match TRBD2. Germline CDR1 and CDR2: DFQATT and SNEGSKA (reference sequence). J gave up 6 bases and V 3 bases, and 10 bases lay outside the gene matches. This CDR3 is 15 amino acids long. The CDR3 here is CSASLAGASWDTQYF. CDR3 DNA: TGCAGTGCTAGTTTAGCGGGGGCGTCCTGGGATACGCAGTATTTT.

This clonotype was seen a handful of times. This chain links TRBV10-3 with TRBJ2-5, with 10 bases identical to TRBD2. The germline V gene encodes CDR1 ENHRY and CDR2 SYGVKD. The CDR3 runs to 15 residues. V shed 7 bases, J shed 5 bases, and the junction held 10 bases outside the gene matches. Here the CDR3 DNA reads TGTGCCATCACCCCGGGGGCTAGCGGGGGCGAGACCCAGTACTTC. Its translation is CAITPGASGGETQYF.